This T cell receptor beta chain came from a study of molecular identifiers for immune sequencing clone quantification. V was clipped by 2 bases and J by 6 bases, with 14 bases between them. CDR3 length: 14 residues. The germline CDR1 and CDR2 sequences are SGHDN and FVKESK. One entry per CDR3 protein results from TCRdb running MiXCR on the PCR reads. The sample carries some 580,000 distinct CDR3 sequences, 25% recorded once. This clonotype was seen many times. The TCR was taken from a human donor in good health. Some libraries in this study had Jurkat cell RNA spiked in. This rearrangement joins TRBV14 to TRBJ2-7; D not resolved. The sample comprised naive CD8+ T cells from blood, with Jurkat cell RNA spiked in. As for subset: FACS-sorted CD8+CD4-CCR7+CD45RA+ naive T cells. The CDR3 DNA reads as TGTGCCAGCAGCCAATATTCAGTATTGGGCGAGCAGTACTTC. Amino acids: CASSQYSVLGEQYF.